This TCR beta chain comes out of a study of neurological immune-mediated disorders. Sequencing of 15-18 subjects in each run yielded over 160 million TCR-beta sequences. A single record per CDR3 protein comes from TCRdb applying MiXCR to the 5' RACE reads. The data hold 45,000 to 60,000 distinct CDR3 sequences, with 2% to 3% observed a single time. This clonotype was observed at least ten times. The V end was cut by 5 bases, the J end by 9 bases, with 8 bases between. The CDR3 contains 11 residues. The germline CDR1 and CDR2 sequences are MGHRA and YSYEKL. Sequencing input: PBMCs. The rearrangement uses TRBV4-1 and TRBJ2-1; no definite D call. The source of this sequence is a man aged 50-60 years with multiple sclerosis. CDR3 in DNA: TGCGCCAGCAGCGAAACAAGTGAGCAGTTCTTC. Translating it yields CASSETSEQFF.